The 21 T cell receptor beta chains below come from one sample, sequenced in a study of identical twins. TCRdb reanalysed the 5' RACE reads using MiXCR and keeps one entry per CDR3 protein. The table shows around 370,000 distinct CDR3 sequences, with roughly 9% occurring only once. Sequencing input: naive T cells sorted from blood. All receptors derive from a woman in her fifties or sixties in good health.

The chain has TRBV25-1 and TRBJ1-2; D gene ambiguous. The CDR3 is made up of 12 amino acids. The germline CDR1 and CDR2 sequences are MGHDK and SYGVNS. Trimming took off 6 bases at V and 8 bases at J, with 13 bases between the two ends. The CDR3, as DNA: TGTGCCAGCAGAGGGCCGGATGGAGGCTACACCTTC. Translation gives CASRGPDGGYTF.

This clonotype was counted ten times or more. This chain links TRBV12-3 or TRBV12-4 with TRBJ2-2, with D perhaps matching TRBD1 (5 bases). This CDR3 comprises 14 residues. The V gene lost 0 bases and the J gene lost 6 bases, with 8 bases spanning the gap. The CDR3: CASSLAARAGELFF. The CDR3 DNA is TGTGCCAGCAGTTTAGCCGCCAGGGCCGGGGAGCTGTTTTTT.

The genes are TRBV4-1 and TRBJ2-3; TRBD2 aligns across 13 bases. Germline V gene sequence: CDR1 MGHRA, CDR2 YSYEKL. Unmatched junction bases numbered 3, after V lost 3 bases and J lost 0 bases. This CDR3 has 17 amino acids. CDR3 coding DNA: TGCGCCAGCAGCCAGGGACTAGCGGGGCACAGCACAGATACGCAGTATTTT. It is translated as CASSQGLAGHSTDTQYF.

The chain employs TRBV24-1 and TRBJ2-1, with 9 bases that match TRBD1. This CDR3 has 15 amino acids. CDR1 and CDR2 (germline): KGHDR, SFDVKD. V lost 0 bases and J lost 5; bases outside the gene matches: 1. In DNA form, the CDR3 reads TGTGCCACCAGTGATTTGAACAGGGGGCACAATGAGCAGTTCTTC. Its translation: CATSDLNRGHNEQFF.

The genes are TRBV7-9 and TRBJ1-2; the match to TRBD1 covers 8 bases. Germline V lookup: CDR1 SEHNR, CDR2 FQNEAQ (reference sequence). CDR3 length: 16 residues. V lost 3 bases to trimming and J lost 2 bases; unmatched junction nucleotides: 8. CDR3 amino acids: CASSLIAGGQNYGYTF. The CDR3 DNA reads TGTGCCAGCAGCTTGATCGCAGGGGGCCAGAACTATGGCTACACCTTC.

This clonotype was found a few times. This sequence joins TRBV18 and TRBJ1-1; D may be TRBD1 (5 bases). Per the germline V gene, CDR1 is KGHSH and CDR2 is LQKENI. Trimming took 2 bases from V and 0 from J, leaving 10 bases between them. The CDR3 is made up of 15 amino acids. The CDR3 DNA follows: TGTGCCAGCTCACCAGGGGCGAGTATGAACACTGAAGCTTTCTTT. It encodes CASSPGASMNTEAFF. Complete variable domain (other parts from reference TRBV18 and TRBJ1-1): NAGVMQNPRHLVRRRGQEARLRCSPMKGHSHVYWYRQLPEEGLKFMVYLQKENIIDESGMPKERFSAEFPKEGPSILRIQQVVRGDSAAYFCASSPGASMNTEAFFGQGTRLTVV.

The chain is built from TRBV2 and TRBJ2-3; 8 nucleotides agree with TRBD2. Germline trimming cut 6 bases from V and 6 bases from J; bases unmatched to any gene: 5. In germline, CDR1 is SNHLY, CDR2 FYNNEI. The CDR3 extends over 13 amino acids. Here the CDR3 reads CASRKAGVDTQYF. For the CDR3, the DNA is TGTGCCAGCAGAAAAGCGGGAGTGGATACGCAGTATTTT. Based on the CDR3 plus reference TRBV2 and TRBJ2-3, the full variable domain is EPEVTQTPSHQVTQMGQEVILRCVPISNHLYFYWYRQILGQKVEFLVSFYNNEISEKSEIFDDQFSVERPDGSNFTLKIRSTKLEDSAMYFCASRKAGVDTQYFGPGTRLTVL.

In this sample, this clonotype turned up a few times. DNA for the CDR3: TGTGCCTGGAGAGTAGAGACGGGTGAAAAACTGTTTTTT. Protein: CAWRVETGEKLFF. V usage is TRBV30 and J usage is TRBJ1-4; D not certain. In germline, CDR1 is GTSNPN, CDR2 SVGIG (reference sequence). The CDR3 length is 13 residues. The V end lost 3 bases, the J end lost 7 bases, and 12 bases lay between the germline ends.

This clonotype appeared a few times. This chain joins TRBV12-3 or TRBV12-4 and TRBJ2-3; D uncertain. Trimming removed 6 bases from V and 0 bases from J, with 16 bases in between. The CDR3 covers 16 residues. The CDR3, as DNA: TGTGCCAGCAGAGCAGCCCGGCCCAGGAGCACAGATACGCAGTATTTT. Protein product: CASRAARPRSTDTQYF.

This clonotype was detected a few times. The rearrangement joins TRBV7-3 to TRBJ2-1, with 7 positions matching TRBD2. Trimming removed 5 bases from V and 6 bases from J; junction bases left unmatched: 7. Per the germline V gene, CDR1 is SGHTA and CDR2 is FQGTGA. This CDR3 has 14 amino acids. CDR3 bases: TGTGCCAGCAGCCAGGGACTAATTTCCAATGAGCAGTTCTTC. Encoded protein: CASSQGLISNEQFF. Full variable domain (remainder filled in from reference TRBV7-3 and TRBJ2-1): GAGVSQTPSNKVTEKGKYVELRCDPISGHTALYWYRQSLGQGPEFLIYFQGTGAADDSGLPNDRFFAVRPEGSVSTLKIQRTERGDSAVYLCASSQGLISNEQFFGPGTRLTVL.

The rearrangement links TRBV29-1 to TRBJ1-2, with TRBD1 identical over 7 bases. The CDR3 sequence is 13 residues long. V lost 6 bases, J lost 4 bases, and 8 bases stayed unmatched. Germline lookup yields CDR1 SQVTM and CDR2 ANQGSEA. Written as DNA, the CDR3 is TGCAGCGTCCTGGGCAGGGGGAGCTATGGCTACACCTTC. It translates to CSVLGRGSYGYTF.

This clonotype was seen a few times. In DNA, the CDR3 is TGTGCCAGCAGCCAAGAGGGAACGGGGATTTTAGGCAATGAGCAGTTCTTC. It translates to CASSQEGTGILGNEQFF. The chain carries TRBV4-2 and TRBJ2-1, with TRBD2 as a possible D gene (5 bases). Between the trimmed V and J ends, which lost 0 bases and 6 bases, there was a span of 18 bases. In germline, CDR1 is LGHNA, CDR2 YNFKEQ. The length of the CDR3 is 17 residues.

This clonotype was recorded many times. The V call is TRBV6-5, the J call TRBJ1-6; D gene ambiguous. The CDR3 is made up of 12 amino acids. V was clipped by 3 bases and J by 8 bases, with 5 bases between them. Germline CDR1 reads MNHEY; CDR2 reads SVGAGI. CDR3 protein: CASSYGDSPLHF. For the CDR3, the DNA is TGTGCCAGCAGTTATGGGGATTCACCCCTCCACTTT.

This clonotype has at least ten counts. The chain employs TRBV5-1 and TRBJ2-3; 7 nucleotides agree with TRBD2. Germline CDR1 is SGHRS and CDR2 is YFSETQ. Trimming removed 0 bases from V and 2 bases from J; junction bases left unmatched: 3. This CDR3 is 15 amino acids long. The chain's CDR3 is CASSLGGLNTDTQYF. The CDR3 DNA reads TGCGCCAGCAGCTTGGGGGGACTAAACACAGATACGCAGTATTTT.

This CDR3 reads CASSLESQREFSYNEQFF. The CDR3 DNA reads TGCGCCAGCAGCTTGGAGTCCCAGCGGGAGTTCTCGTACAATGAGCAGTTCTTC. The chain combines TRBV5-1 with TRBJ2-1; 8 nucleotides match TRBD2. CDR1 is SGHRS, CDR2 YFSETQ, per germline. The CDR3 loop spans 18 amino acids. Losses at the gene ends were 0 bases for V and 4 bases for J; bases not matched to a gene: 12.

This clonotype appeared a few times. The V gene is TRBV7-6, the J gene TRBJ2-1, with 10 bases fitting TRBD1. With V trimmed by 2 bases and J by 8 bases, 15 bases remained unmatched. Germline CDR1 SGHVS, CDR2 FNYEAQ. The CDR3 contains 18 residues. CDR3 coding DNA: TGTGCCAGCAGCTTAAGGACGGGACAGGGGCAACGGTACGATGAGCAGTTCTTC. Residues: CASSLRTGQGQRYDEQFF. Full variable domain (rest looked up from reference TRBV7-6 and TRBJ2-1): GAGVSQSPRYKVTKRGQDVALRCDPISGHVSLYWYRQALGQGPEFLTYFNYEAQQDKSGLPNDRFSAERPEGSISTLTIQRTEQRDSAMYRCASSLRTGQGQRYDEQFFGPGTRLTVL.

This chain links TRBV3-1 with TRBJ1-2; perhaps TRBD1 as D (5 bases). Germline CDR1 and CDR2: LGHDT and YNNKEL (reference sequence). This CDR3 contains 14 residues. Trimming took off 1 base at V and 12 bases at J, with 18 bases between the two ends. The CDR3 nucleotides read TGTGCCAGCAGCCAAGCCCCTGGGACTGAGGGCCACACCTTC. Its protein product is CASSQAPGTEGHTF. Using reference TRBV3-1 and TRBJ1-2 for the parts outside the CDR3, the full variable domain is DTAVSQTPKYLVTQMGNDKSIKCEQNLGHDTMYWYKQDSKKFLKIMFSYNNKELIINETVPNRFSPKSPDKAHLNLHINSLELGDSAVYFCASSQAPGTEGHTFGSGTRLTVV.

In its sample, this clonotype was seen many times. The J gene is TRBJ2-3, the V gene TRBV5-1, with D maybe TRBD2 (5 bases). With 4 bases removed from V and 3 bases from J, the gap between germline ends came to 15 bases. Looked up from germline, CDR1 is SGHRS and CDR2 is YFSETQ. The CDR3 is made up of 15 amino acids. CDR3 DNA: TGCGCCAGCAGCGCCCGAGGGCCAGGAACAGATACGCAGTATTTT. Residues: CASSARGPGTDTQYF. The full variable domain, rest sourced from reference TRBV5-1 and TRBJ2-3, is KAGVTQTPRYLIKTRGQQVTLSCSPISGHRSVSWYQQTPGQGLQFLFEYFSETQRNKGNFPGRFSGRQFSNSRSEMNVSTLELGDSALYLCASSARGPGTDTQYFGPGTRLTVL.

J is TRBJ2-1 and V is TRBV12-3 or TRBV12-4, with 7 bases that match TRBD1. J lost 2 bases, V lost 2 bases, and 3 bases had no gene match. The CDR3 runs to 15 residues. The CDR3 sequence is CASSLLQGAYNEQFF. Here the CDR3 DNA reads TGTGCCAGCAGTTTATTGCAGGGGGCCTACAATGAGCAGTTCTTC.

This clonotype was recorded many times. The V gene is TRBV29-1, the J gene TRBJ2-1, with D tentatively TRBD1 (5 bases). This CDR3 is built from 14 residues. V was pared by 4 bases and J by 5 bases, with 15 bases between. The germline V gene encodes CDR1 SQVTM and CDR2 ANQGSEA. The CDR3 sequence is CSVANLLGHNEQFF. The CDR3 bases are TGCAGCGTTGCGAACCTACTGGGGCACAATGAGCAGTTCTTC.

A few counts support this clonotype. The rearrangement links TRBV5-6 to TRBJ2-3, with a possible D match to TRBD2 (6 bases). V lost 4 bases and J 10 bases, leaving 13 bases between the germline ends. In germline, CDR1 is SGHDT, CDR2 YYEEEE. The CDR3 is 12 amino acids. In DNA form, the CDR3 reads TGTGCCAGCAGCCTCAATCGCGGGGCGCAGTATTTT. Its translation is CASSLNRGAQYF.